These 15 T cell receptor beta chains originate from one sample sequenced in a study of identical twins. MiXCR was run by TCRdb on the 5' RACE reads, yielding one entry per CDR3 protein. The sample holds roughly 690,000 distinct CDR3 sequences, 5.5% to 6.5% seen once. Sequencing input: naive T cells sorted from blood. All receptors derive from a man between 18 and 29 years old in good health.

In its sample, this clonotype was seen a few times. The chain uses TRBV12-3 or TRBV12-4 and TRBJ1-1; 8 nucleotides align to TRBD1. CDR3 length: 14 amino acids. The ends lost 6 bases at V and 4 bases at J; junction bases unmatched: 7. The CDR3, as DNA: TGTGCCAGCAGCCGGAGACAGGGGAGCACTGAAGCTTTCTTT. Translating it yields CASSRRQGSTEAFF.

This clonotype has only a few counts. This sequence joins TRBV27 and TRBJ2-2; D uncertain. CDR3 length: 13 amino acids. The germline V and J ends were trimmed by 4 bases and 6 bases, with 9 bases remaining between them. Germline V gene lookup returns CDR1 MNHEY and CDR2 SMNVEV (reference sequence). The CDR3 here is CASSYSPPGELFF. CDR3 coding DNA: TGTGCCAGCAGTTATTCCCCCCCCGGGGAGCTGTTTTTT.

This clonotype was observed many times. The J gene is TRBJ2-7, the V gene TRBV7-6; tentatively, D is TRBD2 (6 bases). V was cut by 0 bases and J by 5 bases, with 11 bases left in between. From germline, CDR1 is SGHVS and CDR2 FNYEAQ. The CDR3 spans 14 residues. The CDR3 bases are TGTGCCAGCAGCTTAGCCGGCGGGGTAAACGAGCAGTACTTC. Encoded protein: CASSLAGGVNEQYF.

The chain joins TRBV20-1 to TRBJ2-5; 7 nucleotides agree with TRBD1. The V segment lost 0 bases and the J segment 0 bases; nucleotides outside the gene matches: 19. The CDR3 loop spans 20 amino acids. Looked up from germline, CDR1 is DFQATT and CDR2 is SNEGSKA (reference sequence). This CDR3 is CSARDGGWAGGPLDQETQYF. For the CDR3, the DNA is TGCAGTGCTAGAGATGGGGGTTGGGCAGGGGGTCCTCTCGACCAAGAGACCCAGTACTTC.

This clonotype was observed many times. This chain uses TRBV5-1 with TRBJ2-1; 8 positions agree with TRBD2. This CDR3 is 15 amino acids long. Trimming took 4 bases from V and 4 from J; bases not matched to a gene: 7. Germline CDR1 SGHRS, CDR2 YFSETQ. In DNA form, the CDR3 reads TGCGCCAGCAGCCCGGAGGCTAGCGGGTACAATGAGCAGTTCTTC. It encodes CASSPEASGYNEQFF.

The chain joins TRBV12-3 or TRBV12-4 to TRBJ1-6; D is unresolved. Trimming took off 3 bases at V and 7 bases at J, with 10 bases between the two ends. CDR3 length: 14 residues. CDR3 sequence reads: CASSFRQENSPLHF. The CDR3 coding sequence is TGTGCCAGCAGTTTCAGGCAGGAGAATTCACCCCTCCACTTT.

This clonotype was seen repeatedly, ten times or more. V usage is TRBV5-4 and J usage is TRBJ2-5; the match to TRBD2 covers 14 bases. J was trimmed by 4 bases and V by 4 bases; bases with no gene match: 6. The CDR3 extends over 16 amino acids. Looked up from germline, CDR1 is SGHNT and CDR2 is YYREEE (reference sequence). Here the CDR3 reads CASSLGTSGSVETQYF. The CDR3, as DNA: TGTGCCAGCAGCCTCGGGACTAGCGGGAGCGTAGAGACCCAGTACTTC.

This rearrangement joins TRBV29-1 to TRBJ2-2, with D perhaps matching TRBD2 (5 bases). In germline, CDR1 is SQVTM, CDR2 ANQGSEA. Trimming stripped 0 bases from V and 6 bases from J, with 8 bases between. The CDR3 covers 13 residues. This CDR3 is CSVEDEGAGELFF. The CDR3 nucleotides read TGCAGCGTTGAAGATGAGGGAGCCGGGGAGCTGTTTTTT.

The table lists this clonotype with many counts. CDR3 sequence (DNA): TGTGCCAGCAGTTTAAACGACAATGAGCAGTTCTTC. The encoded protein is CASSLNDNEQFF. The V and J genes are TRBV28 and TRBJ2-1; no reliable D call. V gave up 2 bases and J gave up 5 bases, with 4 bases separating them. There are 12 residues in the CDR3. Germline V gene sequence: CDR1 MDHEN, CDR2 SYDVKM.

This clonotype was detected only a few times. The chain uses TRBV21-1 and TRBJ2-7; the table's D gene call, TRBD2, was not cross checked with the DNA. TRBV21-1 corresponds to a pseudogene. The CDR3 covers 13 residues. CDR3 amino acids: CASGGAGSYEQYF. CDR3 nucleotide sequence: TGTGCGAGCGGAGGGGCCGGATCCTACGAGCAGTACTTC.

This clonotype was detected many times. The genes are TRBV7-2 and TRBJ2-3; no clear D gene. The germline V gene has CDR1 SGHTA and CDR2 FQGNSA. Trimming removed 5 bases at V and 2 bases at J, with 8 bases between. The length of the CDR3 is 13 residues. Written as DNA, the CDR3 is TGTGCCAGCAGCATAGAACCCACAGATACGCAGTATTTT. Protein product: CASSIEPTDTQYF.

In its sample, this clonotype was seen many times. V gene TRBV6-5 combines with J gene TRBJ2-2, with D possibly being TRBD2 (6 bases). V lost 2 bases and J lost 7, with 14 bases in between. This CDR3 contains 15 residues. Germline V gene data show CDR1 as MNHEY and CDR2 as SVGAGI. Here the CDR3 reads CASSYVAGRSGELFF. CDR3 nucleotides: TGTGCCAGCAGTTACGTGGCAGGGAGGAGCGGGGAGCTGTTTTTT.

With regard to this clonotype: A read error may explain this, as a much larger clone is one base away. The conserved closing phenylalanine or tryptophan is absent in this CDR3, likely reflecting a read error. This chain links TRBV24-1 with TRBJ1-1; maybe TRBD1 (6 bases). Trimming shortened V by 4 bases and J by 4 bases, and 9 bases separated the two germline ends. The CDR3 totals 13 residues. Per germline, CDR1 KGHDR and CDR2 SFDVKD. The CDR3: CATSDPGATEAFY. The CDR3 DNA sequence: TGTGCCACCAGTGACCCAGGGGCCACTGAAGCTTTCTAT.

The V and J genes are TRBV11-2 and TRBJ2-1; TRBD2 aligns across 12 bases. The CDR3 totals 18 residues. V lost 5 bases and J lost 6; bases outside the gene matches: 14. CDR1 is SGHAT, CDR2 FQNNGV, per germline. CDR3: CASSRPLGLAGGPNEQFF. CDR3 nucleotide sequence: TGTGCCAGCAGCCGACCCTTAGGGCTAGCGGGAGGGCCCAATGAGCAGTTCTTC. The full variable domain, its missing parts supplied by reference TRBV11-2 and TRBJ2-1, is EAGVAQSPRYKIIEKRQSVAFWCNPISGHATLYWYQQILGQGPKLLIQFQNNGVVDDSQLPKDRFSAERLKGVDSTLKIQPAKLEDSAVYLCASSRPLGLAGGPNEQFFGPGTRLTVL.

The gene calls are TRBV11-1 and TRBJ1-4; D unresolved. Between the trimmed V and J ends, which lost 6 bases and 10 bases, there was a span of 15 bases. The CDR3 has 13 residues. Germline CDR1 SGHAT, CDR2 FQDESV (reference sequence). CDR3 residues: CASRNRGVGKLFF. CDR3 DNA sequence: TGTGCCAGCAGAAACCGGGGAGTCGGAAAACTGTTTTTT. Combining the CDR3 with reference TRBV11-1 and TRBJ1-4 gives the whole variable domain EAEVAQSPRYKITEKSQAVAFWCDPISGHATLYWYRQILGQGPELLVQFQDESVVDDSQLPKDRFSAERLKGVDSTLKIQPAELGDSAMYLCASRNRGVGKLFFGSGTQLSVL.